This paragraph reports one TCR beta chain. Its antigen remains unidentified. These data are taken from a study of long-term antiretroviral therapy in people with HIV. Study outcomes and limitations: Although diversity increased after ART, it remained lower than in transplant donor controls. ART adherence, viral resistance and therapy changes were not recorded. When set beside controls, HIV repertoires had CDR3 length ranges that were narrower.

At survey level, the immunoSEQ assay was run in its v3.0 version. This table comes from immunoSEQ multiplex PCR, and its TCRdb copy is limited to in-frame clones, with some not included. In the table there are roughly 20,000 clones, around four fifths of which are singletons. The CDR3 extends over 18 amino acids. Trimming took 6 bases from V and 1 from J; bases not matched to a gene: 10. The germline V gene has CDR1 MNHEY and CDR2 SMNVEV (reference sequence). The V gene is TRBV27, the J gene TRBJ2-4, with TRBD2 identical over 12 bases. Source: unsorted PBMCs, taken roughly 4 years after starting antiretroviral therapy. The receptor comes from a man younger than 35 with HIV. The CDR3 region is CASRWTSGATGAKNIQYF. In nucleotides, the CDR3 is TGTGCCAGCAGGTGGACTAGCGGGGCTACGGGGGCCAAAAACATTCAGTACTTC.